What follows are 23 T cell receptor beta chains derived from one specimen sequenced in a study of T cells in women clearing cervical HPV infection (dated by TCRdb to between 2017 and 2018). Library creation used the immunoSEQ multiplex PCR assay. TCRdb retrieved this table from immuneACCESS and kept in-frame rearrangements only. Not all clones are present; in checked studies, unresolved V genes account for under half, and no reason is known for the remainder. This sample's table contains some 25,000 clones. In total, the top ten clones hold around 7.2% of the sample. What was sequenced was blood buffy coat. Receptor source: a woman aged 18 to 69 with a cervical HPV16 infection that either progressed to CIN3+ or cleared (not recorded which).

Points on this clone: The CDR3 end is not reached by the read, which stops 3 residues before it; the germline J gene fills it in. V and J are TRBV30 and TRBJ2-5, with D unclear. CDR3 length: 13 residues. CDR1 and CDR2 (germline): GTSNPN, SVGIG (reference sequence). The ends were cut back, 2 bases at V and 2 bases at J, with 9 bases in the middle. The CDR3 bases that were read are TGTGCCTGGAGTTTAACACTACAAGAGACC. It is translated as CAWSLTLQET. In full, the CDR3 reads CAWSLTLQETQYF.

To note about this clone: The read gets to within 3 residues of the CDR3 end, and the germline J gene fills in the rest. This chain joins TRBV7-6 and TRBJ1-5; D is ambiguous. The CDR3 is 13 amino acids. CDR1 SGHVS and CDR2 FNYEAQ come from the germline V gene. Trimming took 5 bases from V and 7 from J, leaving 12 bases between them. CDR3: CASSPQSGQPQHF. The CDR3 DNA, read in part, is TGTGCCAGCAGCCCTCAATCAGGCCAGCCC.

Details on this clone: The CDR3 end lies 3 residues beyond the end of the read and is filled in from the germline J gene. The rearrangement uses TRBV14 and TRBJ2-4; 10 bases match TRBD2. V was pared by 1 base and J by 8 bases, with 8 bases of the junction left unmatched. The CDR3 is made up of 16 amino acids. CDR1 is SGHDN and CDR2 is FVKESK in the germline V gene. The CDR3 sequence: CASSQGLAGSRDIQYF. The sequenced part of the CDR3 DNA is TGTGCCAGCAGCCAAGGACTAGCGGGTTCGAGAGACATT.

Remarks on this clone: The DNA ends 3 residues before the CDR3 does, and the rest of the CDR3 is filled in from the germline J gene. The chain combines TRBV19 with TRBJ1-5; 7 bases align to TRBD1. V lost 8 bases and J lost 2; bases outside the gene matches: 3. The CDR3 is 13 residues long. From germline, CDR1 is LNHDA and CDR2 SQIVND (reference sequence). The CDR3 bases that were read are TGTGCCAGTTGTGACAGGGGCAATCAGCCC. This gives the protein CASCDRGNQP. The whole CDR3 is CASCDRGNQPQHF.

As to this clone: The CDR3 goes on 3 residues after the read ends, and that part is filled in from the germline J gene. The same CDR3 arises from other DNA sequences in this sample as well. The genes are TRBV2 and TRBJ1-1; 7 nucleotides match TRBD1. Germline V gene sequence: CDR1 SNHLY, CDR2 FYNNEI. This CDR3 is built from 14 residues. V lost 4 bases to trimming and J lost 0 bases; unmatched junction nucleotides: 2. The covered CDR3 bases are TGTGCCAGCAGTGCGGACAGGATGAACACTGAA. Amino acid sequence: CASSADRMNTE. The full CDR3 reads CASSADRMNTEAFF. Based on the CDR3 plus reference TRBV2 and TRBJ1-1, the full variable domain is EPEVTQTPSHQVTQMGQEVILRCVPISNHLYFYWYRQILGQKVEFLVSFYNNEISEKSEIFDDQFSVERPDGSNFTLKIRSTKLEDSAMYFCASSADRMNTEAFFGQGTRLTVV.

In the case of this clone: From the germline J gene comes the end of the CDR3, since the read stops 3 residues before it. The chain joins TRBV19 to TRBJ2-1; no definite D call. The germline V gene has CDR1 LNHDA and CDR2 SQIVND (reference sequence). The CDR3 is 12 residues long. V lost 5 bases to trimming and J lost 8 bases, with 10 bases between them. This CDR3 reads CASSLRLDEQFF. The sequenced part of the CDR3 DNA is TGTGCCAGTAGTCTACGGTTGGATGAG.

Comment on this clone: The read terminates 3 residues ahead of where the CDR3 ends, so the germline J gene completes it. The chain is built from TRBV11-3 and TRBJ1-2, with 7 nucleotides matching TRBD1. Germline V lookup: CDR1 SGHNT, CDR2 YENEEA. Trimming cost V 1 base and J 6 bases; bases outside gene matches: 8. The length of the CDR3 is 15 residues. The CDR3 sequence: CASSLGETGRDGYTF. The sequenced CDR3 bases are TGTGCCAGCAGCTTAGGCGAGACAGGGCGGGATGGC.

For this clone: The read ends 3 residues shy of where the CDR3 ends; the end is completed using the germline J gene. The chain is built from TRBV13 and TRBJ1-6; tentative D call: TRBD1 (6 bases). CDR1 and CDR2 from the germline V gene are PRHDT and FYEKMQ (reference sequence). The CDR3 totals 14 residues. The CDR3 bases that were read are TGTGCCAGCAGCTTGGACAGCCCGGGAAATCCC. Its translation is CASSLDSPGNP. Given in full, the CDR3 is CASSLDSPGNPLHF.

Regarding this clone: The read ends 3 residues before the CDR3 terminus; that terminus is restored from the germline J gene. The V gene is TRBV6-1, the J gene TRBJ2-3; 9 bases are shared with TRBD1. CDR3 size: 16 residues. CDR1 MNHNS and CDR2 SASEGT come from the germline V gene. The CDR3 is CASSERWDRANQPQYF. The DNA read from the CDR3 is TGTGCCAGCAGTGAGAGATGGGACAGGGCCAATCAGCCG.

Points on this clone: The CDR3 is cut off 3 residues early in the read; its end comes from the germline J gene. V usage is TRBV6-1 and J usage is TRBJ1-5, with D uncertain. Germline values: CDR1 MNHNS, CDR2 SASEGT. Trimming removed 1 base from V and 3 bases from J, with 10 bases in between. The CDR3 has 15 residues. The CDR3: CASSEGGLVNQPQHF. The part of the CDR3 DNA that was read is TGTGCCAGCAGTGAAGGAGGGTTAGTCAATCAGCCC.

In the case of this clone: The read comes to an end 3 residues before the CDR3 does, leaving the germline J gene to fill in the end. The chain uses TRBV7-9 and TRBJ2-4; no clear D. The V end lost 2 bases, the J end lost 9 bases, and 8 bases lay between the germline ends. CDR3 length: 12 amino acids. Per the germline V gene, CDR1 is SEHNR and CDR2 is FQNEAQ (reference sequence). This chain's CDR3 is CASSLSVLIQYF. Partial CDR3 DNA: TGTGCCAGCAGCTTATCGGTACTCATT.

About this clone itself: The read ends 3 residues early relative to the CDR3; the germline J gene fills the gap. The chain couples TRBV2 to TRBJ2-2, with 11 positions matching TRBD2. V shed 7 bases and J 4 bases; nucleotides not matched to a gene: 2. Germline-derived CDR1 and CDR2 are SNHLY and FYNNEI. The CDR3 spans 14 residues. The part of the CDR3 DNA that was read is TGTGCCAGCATCGGACTAGCGGGCACCGGGGAG. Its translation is CASIGLAGTGE. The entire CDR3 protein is CASIGLAGTGELFF.

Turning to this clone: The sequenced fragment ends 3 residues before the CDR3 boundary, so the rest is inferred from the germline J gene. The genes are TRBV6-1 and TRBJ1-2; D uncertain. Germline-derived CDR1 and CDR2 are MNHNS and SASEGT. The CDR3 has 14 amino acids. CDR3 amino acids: CASSEGTSYYDYTF. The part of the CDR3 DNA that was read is TGTGCCAGCAGTGAAGGGACTAGTTACTACGAC.

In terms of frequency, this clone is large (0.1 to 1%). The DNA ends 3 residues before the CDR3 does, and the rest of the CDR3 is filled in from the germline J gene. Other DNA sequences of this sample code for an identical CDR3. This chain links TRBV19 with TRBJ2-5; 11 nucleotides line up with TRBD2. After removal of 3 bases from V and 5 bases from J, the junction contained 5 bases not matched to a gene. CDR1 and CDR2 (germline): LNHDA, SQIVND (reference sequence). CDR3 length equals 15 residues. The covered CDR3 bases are TGTGCCAGTAGTATTACTAGCGGGAGTTTGGAGACC. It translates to CASSITSGSLET. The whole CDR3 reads CASSITSGSLETQYF.

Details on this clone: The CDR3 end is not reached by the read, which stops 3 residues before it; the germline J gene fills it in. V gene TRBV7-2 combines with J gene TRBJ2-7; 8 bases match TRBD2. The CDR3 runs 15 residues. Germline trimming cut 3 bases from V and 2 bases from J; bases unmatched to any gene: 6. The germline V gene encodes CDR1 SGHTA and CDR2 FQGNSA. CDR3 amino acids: CASSLNRGGAYEQYF. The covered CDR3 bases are TGTGCCAGCAGCTTGAATCGGGGGGGAGCCTACGAG.

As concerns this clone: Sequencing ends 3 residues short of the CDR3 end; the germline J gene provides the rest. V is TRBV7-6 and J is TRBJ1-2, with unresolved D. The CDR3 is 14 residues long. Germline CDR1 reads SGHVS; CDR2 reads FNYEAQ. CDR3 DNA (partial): TGTGCCAGCAGCGACCCTAGCGGTACTTACGAC. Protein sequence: CASSDPSGTYD. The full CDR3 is CASSDPSGTYDYTF.

CDR3 sequence: CASTVATGNTEAFF. The CDR3 DNA, read in part, is TGTGCCAGCACTGTAGCGACGGGGAACACTGAA. The V call is TRBV6-1, the J call TRBJ1-1; D is unresolved. The read ends 3 residues shy of where the CDR3 ends; the end is completed using the germline J gene. Germline V gene lookup returns CDR1 MNHNS and CDR2 SASEGT. V lost 7 bases and J lost 1, with 13 bases in between. The CDR3 is 14 amino acids.

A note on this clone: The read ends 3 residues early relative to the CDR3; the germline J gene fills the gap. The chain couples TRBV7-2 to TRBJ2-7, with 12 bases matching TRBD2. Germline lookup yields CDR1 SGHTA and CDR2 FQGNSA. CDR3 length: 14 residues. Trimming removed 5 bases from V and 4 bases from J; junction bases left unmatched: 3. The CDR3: CASSPTSGGYEQYF. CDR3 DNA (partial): TGTGCCAGCAGCCCGACTAGCGGGGGATACGAG.

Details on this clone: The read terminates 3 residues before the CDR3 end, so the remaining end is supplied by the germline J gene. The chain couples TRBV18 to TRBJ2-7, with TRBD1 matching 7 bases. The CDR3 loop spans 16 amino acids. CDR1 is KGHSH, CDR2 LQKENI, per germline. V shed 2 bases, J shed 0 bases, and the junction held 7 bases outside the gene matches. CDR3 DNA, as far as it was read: TGTGCCAGCTCACCAAATCCCGCAGGGGGCTCCTACGAG. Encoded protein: CASSPNPAGGSYE. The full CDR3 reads CASSPNPAGGSYEQYF.

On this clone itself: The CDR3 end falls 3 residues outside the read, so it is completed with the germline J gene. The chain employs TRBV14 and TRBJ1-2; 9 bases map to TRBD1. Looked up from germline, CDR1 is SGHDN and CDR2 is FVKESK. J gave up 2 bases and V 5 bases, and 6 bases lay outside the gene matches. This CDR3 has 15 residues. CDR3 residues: CASSLTGTGNYGYTF. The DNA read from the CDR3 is TGTGCCAGCAGCTTAACCGGGACAGGGAACTATGGC. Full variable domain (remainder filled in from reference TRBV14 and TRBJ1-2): EAGVTQFPSHSVIEKGQTVTLRCDPISGHDNLYWYRRVMGKEIKFLLHFVKESKQDESGMPNNRFLAERTGGTYSTLKVQPAELEDSGVYFCASSLTGTGNYGYTFGSGTRLTVV.

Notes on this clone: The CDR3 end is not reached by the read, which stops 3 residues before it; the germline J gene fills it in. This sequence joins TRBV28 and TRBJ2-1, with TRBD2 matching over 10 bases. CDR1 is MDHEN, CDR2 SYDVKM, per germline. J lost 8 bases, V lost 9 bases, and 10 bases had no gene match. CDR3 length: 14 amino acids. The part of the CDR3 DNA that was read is TGTGCCAGTCACGCAGCGGGAGGGTATGATGAG. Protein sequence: CASHAAGGYDE. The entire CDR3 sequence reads CASHAAGGYDEQFF.

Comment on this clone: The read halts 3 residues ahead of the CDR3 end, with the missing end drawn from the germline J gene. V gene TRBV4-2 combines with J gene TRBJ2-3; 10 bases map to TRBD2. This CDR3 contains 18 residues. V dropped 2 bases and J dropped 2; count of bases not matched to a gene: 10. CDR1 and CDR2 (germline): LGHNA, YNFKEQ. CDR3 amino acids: CASSQKASAGGYTDTQYF. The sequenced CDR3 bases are TGTGCCAGCAGCCAAAAGGCGTCAGCGGGAGGGTACACAGATACG.

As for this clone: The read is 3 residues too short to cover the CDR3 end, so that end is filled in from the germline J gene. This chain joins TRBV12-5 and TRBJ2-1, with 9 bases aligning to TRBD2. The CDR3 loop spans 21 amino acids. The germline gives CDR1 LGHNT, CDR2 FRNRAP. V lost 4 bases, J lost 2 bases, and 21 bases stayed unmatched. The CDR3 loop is CASGWGGLAGAWVPTYNEQFF. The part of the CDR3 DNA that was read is TGTGCTAGTGGTTGGGGGGGTTTAGCGGGAGCTTGGGTTCCTACCTACAATGAG. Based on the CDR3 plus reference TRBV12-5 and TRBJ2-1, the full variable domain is DARVTQTPRHKVTEMGQEVTMRCQPILGHNTVFWYRQTMMQGLELLAYFRNRAPLDDSGMPKDRFSAEMPDATLATLKIQPSEPRDSAVYFCASGWGGLAGAWVPTYNEQFFGPGTRLTVL.